Following are 24 T cell receptor beta chains from one sample sequenced in a study of T cells in Graves' hyperthyroidism and ophthalmopathy. RNA transcripts yielded amplified TCR beta CDR3 regions. TCR CDR3 underwent first-round RT-PCR with the HTBI primer set. TCRdb independently ran MiXCR on the multiplex PCR reads; one entry per CDR3 protein. In the table there are about 480,000 distinct CDR3 sequences, around 15% of which are singletons. Sample: blood. These receptors were obtained from a woman younger than 30 with Graves' hyperthyroidism.

This clonotype was observed a few times. V is TRBV6-5 and J is TRBJ2-5, with 8 bases matching TRBD1. CDR3 length equals 17 residues. The germline V gene encodes CDR1 MNHEY and CDR2 SVGAGI. Trimming at V came to 2 bases and at J to 1 base, leaving 9 bases not matched to a gene. The CDR3 DNA reads as TGTGCCAGCAGTTACCGAGGGACAGGTGGGTTCCAAGAGACCCAGTACTTC. Translating gives CASSYRGTGGFQETQYF.

This clonotype was seen repeatedly, ten times or more. V gene TRBV20-1 combines with J gene TRBJ2-1, with 11 bases fitting TRBD2. Trimming removed 7 bases from V and 1 base from J; junction bases left unmatched: 12. Germline CDR1 is DFQATT and CDR2 is SNEGSKA (reference sequence). The CDR3 is 17 amino acids. CDR3 sequence: CSVPTSGTFRSYNEQFF. DNA of the CDR3: TGCAGTGTTCCGACTAGCGGGACGTTTAGGTCCTACAATGAGCAGTTCTTC.

The J gene is TRBJ2-3, the V gene TRBV4-2; possibly TRBD2 for D (5 bases). V was trimmed by 0 bases and J by 2 bases, leaving 15 bases between them. Germline V gene data show CDR1 as LGHNA and CDR2 as YNFKEQ. The CDR3 is 17 residues long. CDR3 sequence (DNA): TGTGCCAGCAGCCAAGATCTTATGGGAGAGGTCACAGATACGCAGTATTTT. Translated: CASSQDLMGEVTDTQYF.

This clonotype was observed many times. The chain couples TRBV7-9 to TRBJ2-1; D is unresolved. The CDR3 is 14 residues long. Germline CDR1 reads SEHNR; CDR2 reads FQNEAQ (reference sequence). V was clipped by 5 bases and J by 0 bases, with 8 bases between them. CDR3 sequence: CASSPFSSYNEQFF. Here the CDR3 DNA reads TGTGCCAGCAGCCCCTTCAGCTCCTACAATGAGCAGTTCTTC.

Details on this clonotype: This may be a read error: a much more frequent sequence differs by one nucleotide. This rearrangement joins TRBV6-5 to TRBJ2-7, with TRBD2 identical over 9 bases. Germline-derived CDR1 and CDR2 are MNHEY and SVGAGI. The CDR3 runs to 16 residues. The CDR3 loop is CVSSYSASGISYEQYF. The CDR3 DNA follows: TGTGTCAGCAGTTACTCGGCTAGCGGGATCTCTTACGAGCAGTACTTC.

The table lists this clonotype with many counts. The chain recombines TRBV20-1 with TRBJ2-7; no firm D call. Looked up from germline, CDR1 is DFQATT and CDR2 is SNEGSKA (reference sequence). Trimming pared 5 bases from V and 3 bases from J, leaving 14 bases between. The CDR3 sequence is 13 residues long. CDR3 loop: CSASSSFRYEQYF. The CDR3 nucleotides read TGCAGTGCTTCATCTTCGTTCCGCTACGAGCAGTACTTC.

This chain joins TRBV6-2 or TRBV6-3 and TRBJ1-5, with D possibly TRBD1 on 5 matching bases. CDR1 MNHEY and CDR2 SVGEGT come from the germline V gene. The CDR3 length is 15 residues. Trimming cost V 5 bases and J 5 bases, with 16 bases left between them. The CDR3 nucleotides read TGTGCCAGCAGTCCGAGGGGATCAAGCCATCAGCCCCAGCATTTT. Translation gives CASSPRGSSHQPQHF.

This clonotype has more than one count but fewer than ten. The chain employs TRBV6-1 and TRBJ2-1, with 10 bases fitting TRBD1. Germline V gives CDR1 MNHNS, CDR2 SASEGT. The CDR3 is 15 residues long. The ends lost 7 bases at V and 8 bases at J; junction bases unmatched: 11. The CDR3 DNA reads TGTGCCAGCACAGCACCGGGACAGGGGCTCGATGAGCAGTTCTTC. This codes for CASTAPGQGLDEQFF.

The chain has TRBV11-2 and TRBJ2-3; 7 bases match TRBD1. The CDR3 length is 14 residues. Germline V gene lookup returns CDR1 SGHAT and CDR2 FQNNGV. V shed 5 bases and J 6 bases; nucleotides not matched to a gene: 8. In DNA, the CDR3 is TGTGCCAGCAGCACCTACAGGGGCAGGGATACGCAGTATTTT. The encoded protein is CASSTYRGRDTQYF.

This clonotype has a count of ten or more. The CDR3 coding sequence is TGTGCCAGCGGGGAGTGGGACTATGGCTACACCTTC. This codes for CASGEWDYGYTF. This rearrangement joins TRBV28 to TRBJ1-2; D not certain. This CDR3 is 12 amino acids long. In germline, CDR1 is MDHEN, CDR2 SYDVKM. V lost 8 bases to trimming and J lost 3 bases, with 10 bases between them.

This clonotype showed up many times. The chain employs TRBV5-1 and TRBJ2-7; TRBD1 is a possible D gene (6 bases). The CDR3 totals 16 residues. V lost 5 bases and J lost 3, with 21 bases in between. Germline loops: CDR1 SGHRS, CDR2 YFSETQ. The CDR3 spells CASSYIFWGQSYEQYF. The CDR3 nucleotides are TGCGCCAGCAGTTATATATTCTGGGGGCAAAGCTACGAGCAGTACTTC.

This clonotype showed up many times. The chain combines TRBV6-2 or TRBV6-3 with TRBJ2-7; the match to TRBD2 covers 8 bases. From germline, CDR1 is MNHEY and CDR2 SVGEGT. CDR3 length: 16 residues. V dropped 6 bases and J dropped 4; count of bases not matched to a gene: 14. The CDR3 sequence is CASRPIPGLGKYEQYF. Written as DNA, the CDR3 is TGTGCCAGCAGACCCATTCCGGGACTAGGTAAATACGAGCAGTACTTC.

This clonotype was seen many times. The V call is TRBV5-6, the J call TRBJ2-7, with 9 bases matching TRBD2. V lost 4 bases and J lost 3; bases outside the gene matches: 11. This CDR3 comprises 16 residues. Germline lookup yields CDR1 SGHDT and CDR2 YYEEEE. The CDR3 sequence: CASSLVGAGGNYEQYF. CDR3 bases: TGTGCCAGCAGCCTTGTGGGAGCGGGAGGCAACTACGAGCAGTACTTC.

This clonotype was observed at least ten times. The rearrangement joins TRBV11-2 to TRBJ2-5; 10 bases fit TRBD2. V dropped 5 bases and J dropped 7; count of bases not matched to a gene: 10. CDR3 length equals 15 residues. Germline assignment: CDR1 SGHAT and CDR2 FQNNGV. Written as DNA, the CDR3 is TGTGCCAGCAGCCAAGAAAGCGGGAGGGGAGGGACCCAGTACTTC. This encodes CASSQESGRGGTQYF.

This clonotype was seen repeatedly, ten times or more. DNA of the CDR3: TGCGCCAGCAGCCAACAGGTGGAAGAGACCCAGTACTTC. This encodes CASSQQVEETQYF. The chain has TRBV5-1 and TRBJ2-5, with a possible D match to TRBD1 (5 bases). Germline values: CDR1 SGHRS, CDR2 YFSETQ. The CDR3 is 13 amino acids. V lost 4 bases and J lost 3, with 10 bases in between.

Many counts were recorded for this clonotype. J is TRBJ2-1 and V is TRBV12-3 or TRBV12-4; TRBD2 matches 8 bases. The J segment lost 5 bases and the V segment lost 3 bases, leaving 6 bases of the junction unmatched. This CDR3 comprises 15 residues. CDR3 amino acids: CASSFAGRVNNEQFF. Here the CDR3 DNA reads TGTGCCAGCAGTTTTGCCGGGAGGGTCAACAATGAGCAGTTCTTC.

J is TRBJ1-4 and V is TRBV27; 8 bases match TRBD1. V trimming: 7 bases; J trimming: 3 bases; junction bases outside the gene matches: 4. The CDR3 runs to 14 residues. The germline V gene has CDR1 MNHEY and CDR2 SMNVEV (reference sequence). CDR3 sequence (DNA): TGTGCCAGCAAAACAGGGGGGGCTAATGAAAAACTGTTTTTT. Its protein is CASKTGGANEKLFF.

Of note for this clonotype: Since a much larger clone is just one base distant, this may be a read error. The chain uses TRBV12-3 or TRBV12-4 and TRBJ2-3, with D unresolved. The CDR3 has 15 residues. Here the CDR3 reads CASSLRRLDTDTRYF. The DNA for the CDR3 is TGTGCCAGCAGTTTACGACGGCTAGACACAGATACGCGGTATTTT.

This chain links TRBV19 with TRBJ1-4, with 12 bases that match TRBD1. The CDR3 length is 16 residues. Germline V gives CDR1 LNHDA, CDR2 SQIVND (reference sequence). Unmatched junction bases numbered 10, after V lost 6 bases and J lost 8 bases. The CDR3 sequence is CASRTGTGGRGEKLFF. CDR3 DNA sequence: TGTGCCAGTAGAACCGGGACAGGGGGCCGGGGCGAAAAACTGTTTTTT. Looking up the rest from reference TRBV19 and TRBJ1-4 gives the full variable domain: DGGITQSPKYLFRKEGQNVTLSCEQNLNHDAMYWYRQDPGQGLRLIYYSQIVNDFQKGDIAEGYSVSREKKESFPLTVTSAQKNPTAFYLCASRTGTGGRGEKLFFGSGTQLSVL.

This clonotype was detected ten times or more. J is TRBJ1-5 and V is TRBV2; possible D gene TRBD1, 6 bases. Germline V gene sequence: CDR1 SNHLY, CDR2 FYNNEI. The ends were cut back, 2 bases at V and 5 bases at J, with 13 bases in the middle. The CDR3 is made up of 15 amino acids. This CDR3 reads CASSESRTDDQPQHF. CDR3 DNA: TGTGCCAGCAGTGAATCTAGGACAGACGATCAGCCCCAGCATTTT.

This clonotype was seen ten or more times. This chain joins TRBV14 and TRBJ2-1; D might be TRBD1 (5 bases). Trimming removed 1 base at V and 7 bases at J, with 20 bases between. Per the germline V gene, CDR1 is SGHDN and CDR2 is FVKESK. The CDR3 covers 17 residues. The CDR3 DNA reads TGTGCCAGCAGCCAAGGTCCTATGCAGGGTCTCGGGAATGAGCAGTTCTTC. It is translated as CASSQGPMQGLGNEQFF. The entire variable domain, with the rest obtained from reference TRBV14 and TRBJ2-1, is as follows: EAGVTQFPSHSVIEKGQTVTLRCDPISGHDNLYWYRRVMGKEIKFLLHFVKESKQDESGMPNNRFLAERTGGTYSTLKVQPAELEDSGVYFCASSQGPMQGLGNEQFFGPGTRLTVL.

This clonotype showed up many times. V gene TRBV30 combines with J gene TRBJ2-5; 14 nucleotides align to TRBD2. The germline CDR1 and CDR2 sequences are GTSNPN and SVGIG (reference sequence). There are 15 residues in the CDR3. The V segment lost 2 bases and the J segment 3 bases; nucleotides outside the gene matches: 2. The CDR3 is CAWSKGLAGEETQYF. In DNA form, the CDR3 reads TGTGCCTGGAGTAAGGGACTAGCGGGAGAAGAGACCCAGTACTTC.

V is TRBV6-6 and J is TRBJ2-2, with a weak D call TRBD2 (6 bases). V dropped 1 base and J dropped 7 bases, with 16 bases sitting between them. This CDR3 region has 16 residues. Germline V lookup: CDR1 MNHNY, CDR2 SVGAGI (reference sequence). This CDR3 reads CASSYFGGEGSGELFF. The DNA of the CDR3 is TGTGCCAGCAGTTACTTCGGGGGAGAGGGAAGCGGGGAGCTGTTTTTT.

V usage is TRBV29-1 and J usage is TRBJ2-5, with 8 bases that match TRBD1. Trimming took 6 bases from V and 3 from J; bases not matched to a gene: 6. The CDR3 is 13 residues long. Germline V CDR1 and CDR2: SQVTM, ANQGSEA. DNA for the CDR3: TGCAGCGTCCAACAGACAGGGGAAGAGACCCAGTACTTC. Its translation: CSVQQTGEETQYF.